Listed below are T cell receptor beta chains from one sample, sequenced in a study of T cells in Graves' hyperthyroidism and ophthalmopathy. TCRdb reprocessed the multiplex PCR reads with MiXCR, giving one entry per CDR3 protein. The data contain roughly 300,000 distinct CDR3 sequences, less than 30% of them singletons. Sequencing input: blood. These receptor sequences come from a man aged 35-49 years with Graves' hyperthyroidism that later progressed to Graves' ophthalmopathy. The CDR3 runs from the conserved cysteine through the conserved F or W. A D gene is named only where the DNA matches it firmly. Not every row has a clone size; where given, it reads once, few, many or a size class.

V gene: TRBV2
J gene: TRBJ1-2
D gene: -
clone size: many
CDR3 DNA: TGTGCCAGCCGTGAATGGGGGGCGGCAAGGGGCTACACCTTC
CDR3 protein: CASREWGAARGYTF

V gene: TRBV6-1
J gene: TRBJ2-7
D gene: -
clone size: many
CDR3 DNA: TGTGCCAGCGGGGTGGGGGTCCCCTACGAGCAGTACTTC
CDR3 protein: CASGVGVPYEQYF

V gene: TRBV29-1
J gene: TRBJ1-1
D gene: -
clone size: many
CDR3 DNA: TGCAGCGTTGTTGCTCACCTGAACACTGAAGCTTTCTTT
CDR3 protein: CSVVAHLNTEAFF

V gene: TRBV6-1
J gene: TRBJ1-5
D gene: -
clone size: many
CDR3 DNA: TGTGCCAGCAGTCCCCAGGGTGGGCCCCAGCATTTT
CDR3 protein: CASSPQGGPQHF

V gene: TRBV20-1
J gene: TRBJ2-7
D gene: -
clone size: many
CDR3 DNA: TGCAGTGCTTTGGCCCCAAACTACGAGCAGTACTTC
CDR3 protein: CSALAPNYEQYF

V gene: TRBV6-1
J gene: TRBJ1-1
D gene: TRBD1
clone size: many
CDR3 DNA: TGTGCCAGCAGTGTTGGGACAGGGGACATGAACACTGAAGCTTTCTTT
CDR3 protein: CASSVGTGDMNTEAFF

V gene: TRBV27
J gene: TRBJ1-1
D gene: TRBD1
clone size: many
CDR3 DNA: TGTGCCAGCAGTCGAGACAGGGGGAAGAACACTGAAGCTTTCTTT
CDR3 protein: CASSRDRGKNTEAFF

V gene: TRBV24-1
J gene: TRBJ1-5
D gene: TRBD1
clone size: many
CDR3 DNA: TGTGCCACCAGTGATGGGACAGGGTGGAATCAGCCCCAGCATTTT
CDR3 protein: CATSDGTGWNQPQHF

V gene: TRBV2
J gene: TRBJ2-5
D gene: -
clone size: many
CDR3 DNA: TGTGCCAGCAGTGATACCCCGAGGCCCCAGTACTTC
CDR3 protein: CASSDTPRPQYF

V gene: TRBV2
J gene: TRBJ1-2
D gene: -
clone size: many
CDR3 DNA: TGTGCCAGCAGCGTAGGGGACGGCTATGGCTACACCTTC
CDR3 protein: CASSVGDGYGYTF

V gene: TRBV20-1
J gene: TRBJ2-2
D gene: TRBD2
clone size: many
CDR3 DNA: TGCAGTGCTAGGGGACTAGCGGGAGTCGGTAGCACCGGGGAGCTGTTTTTT
CDR3 protein: CSARGLAGVGSTGELFF

V gene: TRBV6-2/TRBV6-3
J gene: TRBJ2-7
D gene: -
clone size: -
CDR3 DNA: TGTGCCGTCTGGGGCAGTAGCTCCTACGAGCAGTACTTC
CDR3 protein: CAVWGSSSYEQYF

V gene: TRBV18
J gene: TRBJ1-5
D gene: -
clone size: many
CDR3 DNA: TGTGCCAGCTCATCCTCAGGGGATCAGCCCCAGCATTTT
CDR3 protein: CASSSSGDQPQHF

V gene: TRBV30
J gene: TRBJ1-3
D gene: -
clone size: many
CDR3 DNA: TGTGCCTGGAGTGTCCCCGACGGCTCTGGAAACACCATATATTTT
CDR3 protein: CAWSVPDGSGNTIYF

V gene: TRBV5-1
J gene: TRBJ2-7
D gene: -
clone size: many
CDR3 DNA: TGCGCCAGCAGCCCAAAATTGGGGGGCGACGAGCAGTACTTC
CDR3 protein: CASSPKLGGDEQYF

V gene: TRBV6-2/TRBV6-3
J gene: TRBJ2-7
D gene: TRBD2
clone size: -
CDR3 DNA: TGTGCCAGCAGATTTTTACCCGGGACTAGCGCGAGCTCCTACGAGCAGTACTTC
CDR3 protein: CASRFLPGTSASSYEQYF